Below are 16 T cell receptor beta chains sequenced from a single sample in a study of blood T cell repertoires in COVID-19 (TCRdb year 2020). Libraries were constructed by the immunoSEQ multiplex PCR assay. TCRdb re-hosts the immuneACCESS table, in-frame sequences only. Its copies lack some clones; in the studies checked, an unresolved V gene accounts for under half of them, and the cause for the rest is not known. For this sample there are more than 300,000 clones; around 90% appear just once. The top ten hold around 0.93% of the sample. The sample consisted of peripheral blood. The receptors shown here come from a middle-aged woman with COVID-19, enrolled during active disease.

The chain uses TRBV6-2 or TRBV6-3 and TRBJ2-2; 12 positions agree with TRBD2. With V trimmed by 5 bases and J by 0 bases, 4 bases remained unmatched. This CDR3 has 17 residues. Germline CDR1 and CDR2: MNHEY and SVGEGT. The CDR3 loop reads CASSPRTSGANTGELFF. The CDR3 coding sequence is TGTGCCAGCAGTCCCAGGACTAGCGGGGCGAACACCGGGGAGCTGTTTTTT.

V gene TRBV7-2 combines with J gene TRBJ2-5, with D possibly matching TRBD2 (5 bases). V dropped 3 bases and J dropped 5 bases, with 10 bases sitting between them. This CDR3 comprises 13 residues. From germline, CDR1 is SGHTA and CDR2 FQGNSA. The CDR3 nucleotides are TGTGCCAGCAGCTTGAGGGTTAGGGAGACCCAGTACTTC. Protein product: CASSLRVRETQYF.

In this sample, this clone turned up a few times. CDR3 sequence: CASSYGEGTEAFF. The CDR3 nucleotides read TGTGCCAGCAGTTACGGGGAGGGAACTGAAGCTTTCTTT. The J gene is TRBJ1-1, the V gene TRBV6-5; D uncertain. V shed 2 bases and J shed 5 bases, with 9 bases lying between them. This CDR3 contains 13 residues. CDR1 is MNHEY, CDR2 SVGAGI, per germline.

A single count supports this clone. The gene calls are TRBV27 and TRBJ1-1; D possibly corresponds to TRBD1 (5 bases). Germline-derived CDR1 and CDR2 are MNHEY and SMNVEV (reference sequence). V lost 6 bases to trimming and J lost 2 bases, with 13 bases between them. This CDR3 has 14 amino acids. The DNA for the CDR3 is TGTGCCAGCAGGCCCAGTCAGGGCAACACTGAAGCTTTCTTT. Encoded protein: CASRPSQGNTEAFF.

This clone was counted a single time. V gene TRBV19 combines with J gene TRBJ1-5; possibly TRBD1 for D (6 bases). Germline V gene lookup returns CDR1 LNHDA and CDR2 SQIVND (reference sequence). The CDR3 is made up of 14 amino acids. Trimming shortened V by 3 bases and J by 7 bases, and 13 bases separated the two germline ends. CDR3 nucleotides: TGTGCCAGTAGTATGCACAGGGAGCGCCAGCCCCAGCATTTT. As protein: CASSMHRERQPQHF.

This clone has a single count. The CDR3 region has the DNA TGCGCCAGCAGCTTGATGGTGGGACAGGTCTACAATGAGCAGTTCTTC. This sequence encodes CASSLMVGQVYNEQFF. The chain uses TRBV5-1 and TRBJ2-1, with TRBD1 identical over 8 bases. This CDR3 has 16 residues. Germline-derived CDR1 and CDR2 are SGHRS and YFSETQ. J lost 3 bases, V lost 1 base, and 6 bases had no gene match.

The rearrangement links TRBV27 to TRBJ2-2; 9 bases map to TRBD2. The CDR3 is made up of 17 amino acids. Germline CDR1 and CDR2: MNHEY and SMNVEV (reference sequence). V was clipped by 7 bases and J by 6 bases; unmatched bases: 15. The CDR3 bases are TGTGCCAGCACCGTCAGTGGCGGGAGGGCCGGGGCCGGGGAGCTGTTTTTT. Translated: CASTVSGGRAGAGELFF.

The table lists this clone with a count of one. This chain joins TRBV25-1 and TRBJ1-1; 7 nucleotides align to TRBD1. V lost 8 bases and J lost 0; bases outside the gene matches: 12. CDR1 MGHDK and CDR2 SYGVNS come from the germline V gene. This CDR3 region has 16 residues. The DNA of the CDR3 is TGTGCCAGCCGGAGACAGGGCTTCGCTCTGAACACTGAAGCTTTCTTT. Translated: CASRRQGFALNTEAFF.

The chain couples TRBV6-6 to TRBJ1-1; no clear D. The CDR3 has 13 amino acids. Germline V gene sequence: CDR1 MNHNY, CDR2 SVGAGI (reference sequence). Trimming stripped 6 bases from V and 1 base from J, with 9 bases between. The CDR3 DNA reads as TGTGCCAGCAGCCGATATAGGAACACTGAAGCTTTCTTT. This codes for CASSRYRNTEAFF.

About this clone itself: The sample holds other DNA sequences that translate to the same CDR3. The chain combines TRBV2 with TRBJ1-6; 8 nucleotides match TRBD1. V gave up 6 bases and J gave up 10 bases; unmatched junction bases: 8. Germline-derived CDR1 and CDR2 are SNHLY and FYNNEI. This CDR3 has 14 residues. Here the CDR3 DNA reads TGTGCCAGCAGCACCGGACAGGGAAACTCACCCCTCCACTTT. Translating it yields CASSTGQGNSPLHF.

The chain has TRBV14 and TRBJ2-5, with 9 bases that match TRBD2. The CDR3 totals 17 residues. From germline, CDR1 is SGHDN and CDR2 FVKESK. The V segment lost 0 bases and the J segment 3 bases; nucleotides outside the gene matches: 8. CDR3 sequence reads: CASSQDRRTSAKETQYF. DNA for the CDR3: TGTGCCAGCAGCCAAGATCGGCGGACTAGCGCCAAAGAGACCCAGTACTTC.

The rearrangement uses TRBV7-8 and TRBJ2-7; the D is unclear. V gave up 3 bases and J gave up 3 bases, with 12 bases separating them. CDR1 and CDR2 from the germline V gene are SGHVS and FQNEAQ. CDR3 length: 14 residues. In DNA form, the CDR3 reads TGTGCCAGCAGCTTTTCCGGGTCCCACTACGAGCAGTACTTC. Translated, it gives CASSFSGSHYEQYF.

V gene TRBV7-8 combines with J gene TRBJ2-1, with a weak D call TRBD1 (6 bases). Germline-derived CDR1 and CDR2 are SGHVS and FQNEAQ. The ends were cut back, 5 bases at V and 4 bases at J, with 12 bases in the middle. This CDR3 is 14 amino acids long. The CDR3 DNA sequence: TGTGCCAGCAGCCGAGGGACACTATACAATGAGCAGTTCTTC. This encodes CASSRGTLYNEQFF.

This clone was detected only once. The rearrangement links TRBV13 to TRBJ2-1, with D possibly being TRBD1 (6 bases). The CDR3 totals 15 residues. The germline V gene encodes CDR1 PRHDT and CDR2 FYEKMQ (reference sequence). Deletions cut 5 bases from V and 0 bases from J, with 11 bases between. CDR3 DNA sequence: TGTGCCAGCAGCCCGGACAGAGACTCCTACAATGAGCAGTTCTTC. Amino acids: CASSPDRDSYNEQFF. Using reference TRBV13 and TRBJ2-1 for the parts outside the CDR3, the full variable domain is AAGVIQSPRHLIKEKRETATLKCYPIPRHDTVYWYQQGPGQDPQFLISFYEKMQSDKGSIPDRFSAQQFSDYHSELNMSSLELGDSALYFCASSPDRDSYNEQFFGPGTRLTVL.

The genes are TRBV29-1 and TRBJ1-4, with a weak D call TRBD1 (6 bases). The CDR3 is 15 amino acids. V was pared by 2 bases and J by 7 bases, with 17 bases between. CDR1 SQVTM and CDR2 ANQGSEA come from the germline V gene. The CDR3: CSVERIRGTAEKLFF. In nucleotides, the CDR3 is TGCAGCGTTGAAAGGATAAGGGGGACGGCTGAAAAACTGTTTTTT.

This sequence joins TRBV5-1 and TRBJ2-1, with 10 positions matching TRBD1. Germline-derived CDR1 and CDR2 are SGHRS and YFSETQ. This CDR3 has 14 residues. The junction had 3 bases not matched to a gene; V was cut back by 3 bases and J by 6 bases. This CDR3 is CASSSGQGSNEQFF. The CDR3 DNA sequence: TGCGCCAGCAGCTCGGGACAGGGGAGCAATGAGCAGTTCTTC.